These 5 T cell receptor beta chains were all obtained from the same sample, sequenced in a study of T cell clonality in common variable immunodeficiency. Method: immunoSEQ multiplex PCR; TCRdb's copy keeps in-frame clones and lacks some. The specimen has approximately 44,000 clones, none found just once. The sample comprised peripheral blood mononuclear cells. These receptors were collected from a person aged 18-69 years in good health.

Ten or more counts support this clone. The read ends 3 residues before the CDR3 terminus; that terminus is restored from the germline J gene. The chain uses TRBV11-2 and TRBJ1-1; no reliable D call. The CDR3 is made up of 13 amino acids. Germline CDR1 and CDR2: SGHAT and FQNNGV. Trimming took off 1 base at V and 4 bases at J, with 7 bases between the two ends. CDR3 sequence reads: CASSLVSGTEAFF. CDR3 DNA (partial): TGTGCCAGCAGCTTAGTATCCGGCACTGAA.

In this sample, this clone turned up many times. The CDR3 end falls 3 residues outside the read, so it is completed with the germline J gene. This chain joins TRBV5-4 and TRBJ1-1; TRBD1 is a possible D gene (5 bases). The V gene lost 2 bases and the J gene lost 6 bases, with 11 bases spanning the gap. The germline V gene encodes CDR1 SGHNT and CDR2 YYREEE (reference sequence). The length of the CDR3 is 13 residues. CDR3 bases read: TGTGCCAGCAGCTTACCGGGGGACTCTGAA. Translating it yields CASSLPGDSE. The whole CDR3 region reads CASSLPGDSEAFF.

The table lists this clone with many counts. The read terminates 3 residues before the CDR3 end, so the remaining end is supplied by the germline J gene. The chain uses TRBV20-1 and TRBJ2-4, with TRBD1 matching 7 bases. The junction had 10 bases not matched to a gene; V was cut back by 6 bases and J by 8 bases. This CDR3 is 13 amino acids long. Per the germline V gene, CDR1 is DFQATT and CDR2 is SNEGSKA (reference sequence). This CDR3 is CSASTGVIDIQYF. CDR3 bases read: TGCAGTGCAAGTACAGGGGTGATAGACATT.

This clone was picked up many times. With the read ending 3 residues before the CDR3 end, the germline J gene is used to fill in that end. The V gene is TRBV2, the J gene TRBJ1-2; D not resolved. The germline gives CDR1 SNHLY, CDR2 FYNNEI. Trimming took 4 bases from V and 2 from J, leaving 11 bases between them. The CDR3 sequence is 14 residues long. CDR3 bases read: TGTGCCAGCAGTGTCTCCCAGGTGAACTATGGC. This translates into CASSVSQVNYG. The CDR3 in its entirety is CASSVSQVNYGYTF.

This clone was observed many times. The sequence runs out 3 residues before the end of the CDR3; the remainder is reconstructed from the germline J gene. This chain connects TRBV18 to TRBJ2-7; TRBD1 might be the D (5 bases). Looked up from germline, CDR1 is KGHSH and CDR2 is LQKENI. Trimming cost V 3 bases and J 3 bases, with 12 bases left between them. CDR3 size: 14 residues. The CDR3: CASSPREGIYEQYF. CDR3 DNA (partial): TGTGCCAGCTCACCCAGGGAAGGGATCTACGAG.